There are a few counts of the clone carrying this T cell receptor beta chain. Its antigen is unidentified. These data are taken from a study of blood T cells in healthy people across ages. Study-level findings and limits: Naive CD4+ cells and diversity were both higher in long-lived donors than in aged donors.

The V gene's germline CDR1 is MNHEY and CDR2 SMNVEV (reference sequence). The CDR3 is 16 residues long. The ends were cut back, 5 bases at V and 5 bases at J, with 16 bases in the middle. PCR was performed a second time for about 7 to 12 cycles using a sample-barcoded 5' primer and a J-beta primer mix. TCRdb re-called the 5' RACE reads through MiXCR, storing one row per CDR3 protein. Of under 950,000 distinct CDR3 sequences listed, about a fifth were seen once; the top ten hold 22%. This receptor was taken from a man between 65 and 79 years old in good health. The genes are TRBV27 and TRBJ1-6; perhaps TRBD1 as D (6 bases). Sequenced sample: blood. CDR3 nucleotide sequence: TGTGCCAGCAGTGCTCGGACAGACAGCAATAATTCACCCCTCCACTTT. This translates into CASSARTDSNNSPLHF.